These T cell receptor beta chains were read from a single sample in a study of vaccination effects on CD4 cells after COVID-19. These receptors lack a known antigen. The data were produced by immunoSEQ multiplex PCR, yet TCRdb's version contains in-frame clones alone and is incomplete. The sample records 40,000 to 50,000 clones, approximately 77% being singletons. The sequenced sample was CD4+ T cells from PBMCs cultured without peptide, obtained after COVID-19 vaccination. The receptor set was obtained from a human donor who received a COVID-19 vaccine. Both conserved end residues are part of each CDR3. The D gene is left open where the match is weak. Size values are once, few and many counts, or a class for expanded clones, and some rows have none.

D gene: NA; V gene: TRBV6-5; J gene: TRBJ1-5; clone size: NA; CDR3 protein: CASGYQPQHF; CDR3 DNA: TGTGCCAGCGGTTATCAGCCCCAGCATTTT
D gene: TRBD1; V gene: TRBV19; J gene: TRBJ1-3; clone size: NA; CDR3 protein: CASSSTGTGPGNTIYF; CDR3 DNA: TGTGCCAGTAGTAGTACCGGGACAGGGCCTGGAAACACCATATATTTT
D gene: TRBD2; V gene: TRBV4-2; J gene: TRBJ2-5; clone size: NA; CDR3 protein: CASSQAPISGAQETQYF; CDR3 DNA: TGTGCCAGCAGCCAAGCACCAATTAGCGGGGCCCAAGAGACCCAGTACTTC
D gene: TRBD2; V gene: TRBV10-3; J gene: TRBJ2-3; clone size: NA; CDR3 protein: CAISLADASTDTQYF; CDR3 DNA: TGTGCCATCAGCCTAGCGGACGCTAGCACAGATACGCAGTATTTT
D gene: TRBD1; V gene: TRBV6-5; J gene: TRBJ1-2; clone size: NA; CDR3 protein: CASSYGTGGYGYTF; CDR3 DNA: TGTGCCAGCAGTTACGGGACAGGGGGCTATGGCTACACCTTC
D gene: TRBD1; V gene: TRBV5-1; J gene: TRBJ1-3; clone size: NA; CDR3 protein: CASSLQGVGNTIYF; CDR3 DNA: TGCGCCAGCAGCTTACAGGGGGTTGGAAACACCATATATTTT
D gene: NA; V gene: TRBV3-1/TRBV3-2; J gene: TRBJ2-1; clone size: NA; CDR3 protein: CASSQKAVNNEQFF; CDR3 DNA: TGTGCCAGCAGCCAAAAGGCCGTAAACAATGAGCAGTTCTTC
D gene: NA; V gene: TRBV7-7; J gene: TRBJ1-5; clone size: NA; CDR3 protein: CASSLGPDQPQHF; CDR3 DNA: TGTGCCAGCAGCTTAGGTCCGGATCAGCCCCAGCATTTT
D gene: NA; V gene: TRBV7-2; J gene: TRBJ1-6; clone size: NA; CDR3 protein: CASSPTQRPSSYNSPLHF; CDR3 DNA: TGTGCCAGCAGCCCTACCCAAAGGCCTAGCTCCTATAATTCACCCCTCCACTTT
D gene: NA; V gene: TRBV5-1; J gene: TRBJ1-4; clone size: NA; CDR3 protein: CASSLGHGEKLFF; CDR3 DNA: TGCGCCAGCAGCTTGGGACACGGCGAAAAACTGTTTTTT
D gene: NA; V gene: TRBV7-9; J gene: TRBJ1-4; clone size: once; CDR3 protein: CASSFGGLTTNEKLFF; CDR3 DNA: TGTGCCAGCAGCTTTGGGGGATTAACAACTAATGAAAAACTGTTTTTT
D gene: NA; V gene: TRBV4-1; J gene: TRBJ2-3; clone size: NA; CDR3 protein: CASSPTSLDTQYF; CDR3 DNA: TGCGCCAGCAGCCCAACTAGCCTCGATACGCAGTATTTT
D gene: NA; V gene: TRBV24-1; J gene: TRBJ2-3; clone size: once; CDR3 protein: CATSGDTDTQYF; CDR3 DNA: TGTGCCACCAGCGGGGACACAGATACGCAGTATTTT
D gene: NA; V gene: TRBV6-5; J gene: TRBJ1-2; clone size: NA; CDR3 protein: CASRATVNYGYTF; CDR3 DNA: TGTGCCAGCAGGGCAACAGTTAACTATGGCTACACCTTC
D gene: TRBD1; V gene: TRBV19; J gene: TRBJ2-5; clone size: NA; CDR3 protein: CASSTRTGLEGRETQYF; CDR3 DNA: TGTGCCAGTAGTACCCGGACAGGGCTAGAAGGCCGGGAGACCCAGTACTTC
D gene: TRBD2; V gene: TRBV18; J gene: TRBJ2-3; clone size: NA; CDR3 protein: CASSRSGLAGEGSTDTQYF; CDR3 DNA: TGTGCCAGCTCACGATCGGGACTAGCGGGAGAGGGAAGCACAGATACGCAGTATTTT
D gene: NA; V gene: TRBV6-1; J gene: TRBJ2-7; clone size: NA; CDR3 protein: CASSKASLYEQYF; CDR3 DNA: TGTGCCAGCAGTAAAGCGTCCCTCTACGAGCAGTACTTC
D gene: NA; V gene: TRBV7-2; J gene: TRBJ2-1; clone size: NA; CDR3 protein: CASSQNPTKQFF; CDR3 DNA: TGTGCCAGCAGCCAGAACCCGACTAAGCAGTTCTTC
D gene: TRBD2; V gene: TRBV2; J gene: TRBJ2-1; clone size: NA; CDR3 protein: CASIRTSGMNNEQFF; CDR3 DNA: TGTGCCAGTATAAGAACTAGCGGGATGAACAATGAGCAGTTCTTC
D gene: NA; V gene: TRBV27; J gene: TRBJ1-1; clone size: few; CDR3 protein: CASSSSRVVEAFF; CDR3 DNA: TGTGCCAGCAGTTCGTCCAGGGTTGTTGAAGCTTTCTTT
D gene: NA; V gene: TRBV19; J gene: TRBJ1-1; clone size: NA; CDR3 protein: CASSIVERGHTEAFF; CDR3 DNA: TGTGCCAGTAGTATCGTTGAGAGGGGACACACTGAAGCTTTCTTT
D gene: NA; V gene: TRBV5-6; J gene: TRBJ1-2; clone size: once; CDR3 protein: CASSIQPYGYTF; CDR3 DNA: TGTGCCAGCAGCATACAGCCTTATGGCTACACCTTC
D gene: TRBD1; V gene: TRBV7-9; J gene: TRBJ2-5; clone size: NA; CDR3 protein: CASSVTGTGGKTQYF; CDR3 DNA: TGTGCCAGCAGCGTAACCGGGACAGGGGGCAAGACCCAGTACTTC
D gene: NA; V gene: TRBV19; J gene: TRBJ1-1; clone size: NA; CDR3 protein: CASSMRQGPLEAFF; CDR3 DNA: TGTGCCAGTAGTATGAGGCAGGGGCCTCTAGAAGCTTTCTTT
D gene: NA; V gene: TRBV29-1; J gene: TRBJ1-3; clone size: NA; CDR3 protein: CSVQDSSGNTIYF; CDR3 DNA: TGCAGCGTCCAGGACAGCTCTGGAAACACCATATATTTT
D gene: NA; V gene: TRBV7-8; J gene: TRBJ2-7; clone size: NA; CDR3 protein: CASSLYAGDEQYF; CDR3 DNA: TGTGCCAGCAGCTTATACGCAGGGGACGAGCAGTACTTC
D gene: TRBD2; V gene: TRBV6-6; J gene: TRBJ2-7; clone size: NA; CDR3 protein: CASSLNWRGVQTYEQYF; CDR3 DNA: TGTGCCAGCAGTCTGAACTGGCGGGGGGTCCAAACCTACGAGCAGTACTTC
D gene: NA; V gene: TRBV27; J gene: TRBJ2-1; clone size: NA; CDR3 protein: CASSLSSRTAETYNEQFF; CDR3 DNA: TGTGCCAGCAGTTTATCGTCCAGAACTGCCGAAACCTACAATGAGCAGTTCTTC
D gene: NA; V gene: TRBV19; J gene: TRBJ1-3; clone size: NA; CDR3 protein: CASSTTPEKLNTIYF; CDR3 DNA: TGTGCCAGTAGTACGACCCCCGAGAAATTGAACACCATATATTTT
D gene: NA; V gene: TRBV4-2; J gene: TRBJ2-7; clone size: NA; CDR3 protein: CASSQGFSYEQYF; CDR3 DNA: TGTGCCAGCAGCCAAGGATTCTCCTACGAGCAGTACTTC
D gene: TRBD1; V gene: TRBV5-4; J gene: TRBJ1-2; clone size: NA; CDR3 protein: CASSSGGQSNYGYTF; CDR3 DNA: TGTGCCAGCAGCTCCGGGGGACAGAGCAACTATGGCTACACCTTC
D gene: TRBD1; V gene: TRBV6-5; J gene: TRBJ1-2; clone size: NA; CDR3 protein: CASNRDSLGYGYTF; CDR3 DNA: TGTGCCAGCAATCGGGACAGCCTCGGGTATGGCTACACCTTC
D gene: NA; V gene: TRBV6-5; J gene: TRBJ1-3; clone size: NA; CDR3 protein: CASSPLTEWSTIYF; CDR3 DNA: TGTGCCAGCAGTCCGTTGACGGAGTGGAGCACCATATATTTT
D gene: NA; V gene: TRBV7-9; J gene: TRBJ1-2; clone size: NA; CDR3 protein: CASSFPRRGMDYGYTF; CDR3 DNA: TGTGCCAGCAGCTTTCCTCGCCGGGGGATGGACTATGGCTACACCTTC
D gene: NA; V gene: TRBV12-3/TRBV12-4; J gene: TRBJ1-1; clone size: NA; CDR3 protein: CASSLKGGTEAFF; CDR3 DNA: TGTGCCAGCAGTTTAAAGGGCGGCACTGAAGCTTTCTTT
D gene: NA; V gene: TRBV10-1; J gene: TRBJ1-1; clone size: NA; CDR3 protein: CASTFDPGTEAFF; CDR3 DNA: TGCGCCAGCACCTTTGACCCAGGGACTGAAGCTTTCTTT
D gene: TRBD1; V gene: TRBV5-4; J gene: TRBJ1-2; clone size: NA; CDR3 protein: CASSDTGVYGYTF; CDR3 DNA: TGTGCCAGCAGCGATACAGGGGTCTATGGCTACACCTTC
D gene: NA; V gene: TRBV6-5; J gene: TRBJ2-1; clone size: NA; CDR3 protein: CASRAPGLPQFF; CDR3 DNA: TGTGCCAGCAGAGCACCGGGACTTCCGCAGTTCTTC
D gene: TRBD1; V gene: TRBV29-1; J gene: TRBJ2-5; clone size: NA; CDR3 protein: CSVGFGTGQETQYF; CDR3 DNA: TGCAGCGTTGGGTTCGGGACAGGGCAAGAGACCCAGTACTTC
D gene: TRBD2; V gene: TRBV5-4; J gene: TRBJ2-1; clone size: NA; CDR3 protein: CASSSKTSGRRSSYNEQFF; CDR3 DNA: TGTGCCAGCAGCTCAAAGACTAGCGGGAGAAGGAGCTCCTACAATGAGCAGTTCTTC
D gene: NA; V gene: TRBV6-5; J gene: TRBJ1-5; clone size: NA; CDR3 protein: CASSYSGRPNQPQHF; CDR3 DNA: TGTGCCAGCAGTTACTCCGGACGGCCCAATCAGCCCCAGCATTTT
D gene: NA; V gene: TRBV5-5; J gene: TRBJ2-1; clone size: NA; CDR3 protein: CASSRGNEQFF; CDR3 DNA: TGTGCCAGCAGCCGAGGGAATGAGCAGTTCTTC
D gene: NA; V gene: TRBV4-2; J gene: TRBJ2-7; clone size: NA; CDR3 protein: CASSQDMSGIGGRLSYEQYF; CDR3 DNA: TGTGCCAGCAGCCAAGATATGAGTGGAATTGGAGGGCGACTCTCCTACGAGCAGTACTTC
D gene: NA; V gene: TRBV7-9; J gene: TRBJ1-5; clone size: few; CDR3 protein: CASSFRENQPQHF; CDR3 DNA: TGTGCCAGCAGCTTCAGGGAGAATCAGCCCCAGCATTTT